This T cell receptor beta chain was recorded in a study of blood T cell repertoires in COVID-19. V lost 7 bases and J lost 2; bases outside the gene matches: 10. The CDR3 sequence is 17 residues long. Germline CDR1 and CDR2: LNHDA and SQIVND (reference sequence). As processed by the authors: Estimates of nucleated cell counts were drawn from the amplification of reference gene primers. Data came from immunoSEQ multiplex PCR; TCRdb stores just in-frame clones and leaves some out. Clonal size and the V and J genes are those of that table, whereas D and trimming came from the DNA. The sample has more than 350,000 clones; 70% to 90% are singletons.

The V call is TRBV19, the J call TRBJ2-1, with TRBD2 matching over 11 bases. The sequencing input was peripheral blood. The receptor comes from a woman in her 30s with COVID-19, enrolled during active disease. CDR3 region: CASKVKTSGTPYNEQFF. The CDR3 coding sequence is TGTGCCAGTAAGGTTAAGACTAGCGGGACCCCCTACAATGAGCAGTTCTTC. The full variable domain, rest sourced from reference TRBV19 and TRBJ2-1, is DGGITQSPKYLFRKEGQNVTLSCEQNLNHDAMYWYRQDPGQGLRLIYYSQIVNDFQKGDIAEGYSVSREKKESFPLTVTSAQKNPTAFYLCASKVKTSGTPYNEQFFGPGTRLTVL.